This TCR beta chain originates from a study of blood T cell repertoires in COVID-19. Across the study: Sites across the United States, Italy and Spain contributed samples from acute and convalescent COVID-19. The analysed material was cDNA or gDNA that came from T cells, B-cell-depleted T cells, or PBMCs.

As processed by the authors: Amplification of reference gene primers provided the estimated nucleated cell counts. Profiled with immunoSEQ multiplex PCR; TCRdb holds only in-frame clones, not every one. V and J calls and clone size are those listed in that table; D and trimming were worked out from the DNA. This repertoire shows some 48,000 clones, roughly 90% found once; its top ten account for 2.2%. Germline lookup yields CDR1 SGHTA and CDR2 FQGNSA. V was clipped by 5 bases and J by 0 bases, with 10 bases between them. The CDR3 has 14 residues. The chain uses TRBV7-2 and TRBJ1-1; tentative D call: TRBD1 (5 bases). This TCR came from a human donor in a cohort sampled during active COVID-19. Sequencing was performed on peripheral blood. For the CDR3, the DNA is TGTGCCAGCAGCAAGGGGATTTTGAACACTGAAGCTTTCTTT. It encodes CASSKGILNTEAFF.